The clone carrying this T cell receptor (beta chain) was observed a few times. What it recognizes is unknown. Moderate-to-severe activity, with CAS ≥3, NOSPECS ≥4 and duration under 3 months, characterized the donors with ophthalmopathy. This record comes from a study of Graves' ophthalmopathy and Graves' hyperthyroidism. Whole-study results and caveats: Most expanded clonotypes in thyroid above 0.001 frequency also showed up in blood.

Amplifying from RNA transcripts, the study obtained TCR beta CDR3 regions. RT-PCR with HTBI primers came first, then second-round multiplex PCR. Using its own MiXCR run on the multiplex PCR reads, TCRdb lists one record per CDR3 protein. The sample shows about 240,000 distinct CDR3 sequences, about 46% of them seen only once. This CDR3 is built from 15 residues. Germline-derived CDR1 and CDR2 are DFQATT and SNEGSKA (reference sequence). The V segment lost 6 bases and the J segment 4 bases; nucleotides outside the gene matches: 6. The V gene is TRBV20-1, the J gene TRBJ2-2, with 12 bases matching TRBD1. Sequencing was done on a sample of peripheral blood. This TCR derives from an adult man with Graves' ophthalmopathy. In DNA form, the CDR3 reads TGCAGTGCGCCGGGACAGGGGGCGGCCACCGGGGAGCTGTTTTTT. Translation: CSAPGQGAATGELFF.